The 26 T cell receptor beta chains in this list originate from one sample, sequenced in a study of regulatory T cells in long-lasting Graves disease. The time point denotes: newly diagnosed GD, antithyroid drugs for less than 3 months. The TCR library used RNA extracted from PBMCs. The TCR beta library used iRepertoire HTBI primers with Arm-PCR amplification of CDR3. TCRdb recomputed calls from the multiplex PCR reads with MiXCR, one row per CDR3 protein. Here the sample spans about half a million distinct CDR3 sequences, more than 10% being singletons. The same sample was also studied in work on T cells in Graves' hyperthyroidism and ophthalmopathy.

The sample consisted of peripheral blood mononuclear cells (PBMCs), taken at new diagnosis, from a patient treated with antithyroid drugs. These receptors came from a woman younger than 45 with Graves disease.

The table lists this clonotype with many counts. V gene TRBV10-3 combines with J gene TRBJ1-2; 8 bases map to TRBD1. Trimming removed 5 bases from V and 8 bases from J; junction bases left unmatched: 10. Germline V gene sequence: CDR1 ENHRY, CDR2 SYGVKD. This CDR3 has 14 residues. The CDR3 DNA is TGTGCCATCAGTCGGCCCGACAGGGGAGGAGGCTACACCTTC. Residues: CAISRPDRGGGYTF.

This clonotype was seen repeatedly, ten times or more. The V gene is TRBV12-3 or TRBV12-4, the J gene TRBJ2-7, with D possibly matching TRBD1 (5 bases). Trimming removed 8 bases from V and 5 bases from J, with 16 bases in between. The CDR3 runs 13 residues. In DNA, the CDR3 is TGTGCCAGCGCCCCCCCGACAGTGGACGAGCAGTACTTC. Translation: CASAPPTVDEQYF.

This chain joins TRBV4-1 and TRBJ2-3; tentatively, D is TRBD1 or TRBD2 (5 bases each). The CDR3 is made up of 17 amino acids. The germline V gene has CDR1 MGHRA and CDR2 YSYEKL. The V gene lost 4 bases and the J gene lost 2 bases, with 19 bases spanning the gap. Here the CDR3 DNA reads TGCGCCAGCAGCCCCCGTTCCTTTCGGGGCGACACAGATACGCAGTATTTT. Amino acid sequence: CASSPRSFRGDTDTQYF.

Many counts were recorded for this clonotype. The J gene is TRBJ1-5, the V gene TRBV2; 8 nucleotides match TRBD1. The CDR3 spans 14 residues. V lost 5 bases and J lost 8; bases outside the gene matches: 8. Germline V gene lookup returns CDR1 SNHLY and CDR2 FYNNEI. The DNA for the CDR3 is TGTGCCAGCAGTTTAACAGGGGGAGGGAAGCCCCAGCATTTT. Protein product: CASSLTGGGKPQHF.

This clonotype occurred a few times. The CDR3 is CASSPPATPVNTEAFF. The CDR3 region has the DNA TGTGCCAGCAGCCCACCCGCGACACCGGTGAACACTGAAGCTTTCTTT. This chain uses TRBV11-3 with TRBJ1-1; D remains unclear. Trimming left V 5 bases short and J 0 bases short, with 16 bases between. CDR1 is SGHNT and CDR2 is YENEEA in the germline V gene. This CDR3 spans 16 amino acids.

This clonotype was observed many times. The chain has TRBV11-1 and TRBJ2-3, with D possibly being TRBD2 (5 bases). The CDR3 contains 14 residues. Trimming left V 1 base short and J 6 bases short, with 11 bases between. From germline, CDR1 is SGHAT and CDR2 FQDESV (reference sequence). This chain's CDR3 is CASSLVRSGDTQYF. As DNA, the CDR3 is TGTGCCAGCAGCTTAGTCCGGTCGGGGGATACGCAGTATTTT.

This clonotype was counted at least ten times. The rearrangement uses TRBV30 and TRBJ1-2; unclear D gene. CDR1 is GTSNPN and CDR2 is SVGIG in the germline V gene (reference sequence). Trimming shortened V by 0 bases and J by 10 bases, and 12 bases separated the two germline ends. The CDR3 length is 12 residues. In DNA form, the CDR3 reads TGTGCCTGGAGTGTCGGAGGGCTGATCTACACCTTC. Amino acid sequence: CAWSVGGLIYTF.

This clonotype was counted ten times or more. In nucleotides, the CDR3 is TGTGCCAGCAGCTCGGGCAGTTACCTCTTAGCCAAAAACATTCAGTACTTC. Amino acid sequence: CASSSGSYLLAKNIQYF. The chain is built from TRBV11-2 and TRBJ2-4, with D hard to call. The V end lost 4 bases, the J end lost 0 bases, and 16 bases lay between the germline ends. Germline CDR1 and CDR2: SGHAT and FQNNGV. The CDR3 has 17 amino acids.

The chain couples TRBV7-2 to TRBJ2-5; D gene unclear. The CDR3 has 14 amino acids. CDR1 SGHTA and CDR2 FQGNSA come from the germline V gene. V dropped 1 base and J dropped 5 bases, with 11 bases sitting between them. The CDR3, as DNA: TGTGCCAGCAGCTTAGGCCCGTTGCGGGAGACCCAGTACTTC. It specifies CASSLGPLRETQYF. Variable domain in full (rest from reference TRBV7-2 and TRBJ2-5): GAGVSQSPSNKVTEKGKDVELRCDPISGHTALYWYRQSLGQGLEFLIYFQGNSAPDKSGLPSDRFSAERTGGSVSTLTIQRTQQEDSAVYLCASSLGPLRETQYFGPGTRLLVL.

In its sample, this clonotype was seen many times. CDR3 DNA sequence: TGTGCCAGCAGCAGGGGACAGAATGAAAAACTGTTTTTT. As protein: CASSRGQNEKLFF. This chain links TRBV7-9 with TRBJ1-4; 7 bases agree with TRBD1. From germline, CDR1 is SEHNR and CDR2 FQNEAQ (reference sequence). The CDR3 has 13 amino acids. The ends lost 5 bases at V and 5 bases at J; junction bases unmatched: 2. The variable domain in full, completed from reference TRBV7-9 and TRBJ1-4, reads DTGVSQNPRHKITKRGQNVTFRCDPISEHNRLYWYRQTLGQGPEFLTYFQNEAQLEKSRLLSDRFSAERPKGSFSTLEIQRTEQGDSAMYLCASSRGQNEKLFFGSGTQLSVL.

This chain links TRBV27 with TRBJ1-1; TRBD1 might be the D (6 bases). The CDR3 runs to 14 residues. The V gene lost 6 bases and the J gene lost 5 bases, with 16 bases spanning the gap. In germline, CDR1 is MNHEY, CDR2 SMNVEV (reference sequence). CDR3 DNA: TGTGCCAGCAGACCTACAGGGAGCGGTACTGAAGCTTTCTTT. This gives the protein CASRPTGSGTEAFF.

This clonotype was counted many times. The chain employs TRBV2 and TRBJ1-1; TRBD1 is a possible D gene (5 bases). Germline CDR1 and CDR2: SNHLY and FYNNEI. V was pared by 2 bases and J by 0 bases, with 13 bases between. This CDR3 contains 16 residues. CDR3 DNA sequence: TGTGCCAGCAGTGAATCTGGGGGAACCATGAACACTGAAGCTTTCTTT. It codes for CASSESGGTMNTEAFF.

The V and J genes are TRBV25-1 and TRBJ1-4, with unresolved D. V was pared by 3 bases and J by 8 bases, with 22 bases between. Germline V lookup: CDR1 MGHDK, CDR2 SYGVNS. The CDR3 runs 17 residues. CDR3: CASSDFFGVGGGEKLFF. In DNA, the CDR3 is TGTGCCAGCAGTGATTTTTTCGGGGTAGGCGGAGGGGAAAAACTGTTTTTT.

Ten or more counts support this clonotype. The chain couples TRBV7-2 to TRBJ2-7; possible D gene TRBD2, 5 bases. The germline V gene has CDR1 SGHTA and CDR2 FQGNSA. The CDR3 is 14 amino acids. Trimming cost V 1 base and J 4 bases, with 11 bases left between them. The CDR3 loop reads CASSLGVGAYEQYF. The CDR3 DNA reads TGTGCCAGCAGCTTAGGAGTGGGAGCGTACGAGCAGTACTTC.

The V call is TRBV24-1, the J call TRBJ2-2; weak D call: TRBD1 (6 bases). CDR3 length equals 16 residues. Germline CDR1 reads KGHDR; CDR2 reads SFDVKD. V was cut by 4 bases and J by 4 bases, with 15 bases left in between. The CDR3 region has the DNA TGTGCCACCAGTGACCCATTAGGGGGATCCACCGGGGAGCTGTTTTTT. Amino acids: CATSDPLGGSTGELFF.

This clonotype was observed many times. The chain joins TRBV11-3 to TRBJ2-1, with TRBD2 matching over 9 bases. The ends lost 5 bases at V and 5 bases at J; junction bases unmatched: 16. From germline, CDR1 is SGHNT and CDR2 YENEEA. This CDR3 spans 18 amino acids. The CDR3 DNA sequence: TGTGCCAGCAGCCGGAGGGGGGTAGCGGGAGTGGGAGACAATGAGCAGTTCTTC. Its protein is CASSRRGVAGVGDNEQFF.

This clonotype was detected many times. The chain has TRBV12-3 or TRBV12-4 and TRBJ2-5, with D perhaps matching TRBD1 (6 bases). The CDR3 length is 12 residues. V lost 10 bases and J 5 bases, leaving 14 bases between the germline ends. This CDR3 reads CATTGPGETQYF. CDR3 nucleotide sequence: TGTGCCACCACAGGGCCGGGGGAGACCCAGTACTTC.

The chain links TRBV19 to TRBJ2-2; 8 nucleotides match TRBD1. Trimming at V came to 7 bases and at J to 8 bases, leaving 21 bases not matched to a gene. CDR3 length: 18 residues. CDR1 LNHDA and CDR2 SQIVND come from the germline V gene (reference sequence). The CDR3 here is CASNSRGRGQGVAGELFF. The CDR3 nucleotides read TGTGCCAGTAACTCAAGAGGCAGAGGACAGGGTGTTGCTGGGGAGCTGTTTTTT.

This clonotype was seen at least ten times. The chain carries TRBV5-1 and TRBJ2-1; 7 nucleotides line up with TRBD2. The V segment lost 0 bases and the J segment 8 bases; nucleotides outside the gene matches: 11. This CDR3 contains 16 residues. Germline assignment: CDR1 SGHRS and CDR2 YFSETQ. The CDR3 protein is CASSLGSTAGVDEQFF. DNA for the CDR3: TGCGCCAGCAGCTTGGGTTCTACGGCGGGAGTAGATGAGCAGTTCTTC.

This clonotype was recorded many times. This chain uses TRBV6-1 with TRBJ1-6; D may be TRBD1 (5 bases). Deletions cut 6 bases from V and 0 bases from J, with 9 bases between. This CDR3 is built from 15 residues. CDR1 is MNHNS and CDR2 is SASEGT in the germline V gene. The CDR3 region is CASRGRSSYNSPLHF. CDR3 nucleotide sequence: TGTGCCAGCAGGGGGCGCAGCTCCTATAATTCACCCCTCCACTTT.

At least ten counts were recorded for this clonotype. The V and J genes are TRBV6-1 and TRBJ1-1; 8 nucleotides agree with TRBD1. Germline V gene lookup returns CDR1 MNHNS and CDR2 SASEGT. The V and J ends lost 5 bases and 3 bases, in that order; junction bases with no gene match: 8. This CDR3 has 15 amino acids. CDR3 protein: CASSTVGTGDTEAFF. CDR3 nucleotide sequence: TGTGCCAGCAGTACCGTAGGGACAGGCGACACTGAAGCTTTCTTT.

This clonotype was seen ten or more times. V and J are TRBV7-8 and TRBJ2-5; 9 bases are shared with TRBD2. Germline V gives CDR1 SGHVS, CDR2 FQNEAQ. This CDR3 contains 16 residues. The junction had 12 bases not matched to a gene; V was cut back by 8 bases and J by 2 bases. The CDR3 DNA sequence: TGTGCCAGCGGTGGTAGCGGGGGTGGGACTCAAGAGACCCAGTACTTC. Encoded protein: CASGGSGGGTQETQYF. The entire variable domain, with the rest obtained from reference TRBV7-8 and TRBJ2-5, is as follows: GAGVSQSPRYKVAKRGQDVALRCDPISGHVSLFWYQQALGQGPEFLTYFQNEAQLDKSGLPSDRFFAERPEGSVSTLKIQRTQQEDSAVYLCASGGSGGGTQETQYFGPGTRLLVL.

This clonotype was observed at least ten times. The chain couples TRBV2 to TRBJ1-4; D perhaps matches TRBD1 (5 bases). V was clipped by 7 bases and J by 4 bases, with 16 bases between them. Germline CDR1 SNHLY, CDR2 FYNNEI. The CDR3 is 15 residues long. CDR3 in amino acids: CASTFGDGVNEKLFF. CDR3 sequence (DNA): TGTGCCAGCACCTTCGGGGACGGAGTTAATGAAAAACTGTTTTTT.

Only a few counts were recorded for this clonotype. V gene TRBV29-1 combines with J gene TRBJ2-7; TRBD1 or TRBD2 may be the D gene (5 bases each). CDR1 is SQVTM, CDR2 ANQGSEA, per germline. The CDR3 is 13 residues long. V lost 4 bases and J lost 3, with 13 bases in between. The CDR3 sequence: CSVGPGTRYEQYF. In nucleotides, the CDR3 is TGCAGCGTTGGCCCCGGGACCCGCTACGAGCAGTACTTC.

This clonotype came up many times. The chain is built from TRBV19 and TRBJ1-1; D possibly corresponds to TRBD1 (6 bases). The V gene lost 6 bases and the J gene lost 2 bases, with 13 bases spanning the gap. Looked up from germline, CDR1 is LNHDA and CDR2 is SQIVND (reference sequence). The CDR3 covers 14 residues. The CDR3, as DNA: TGTGCCAGTAGAAAGGGGGTAATAAACACTGAAGCTTTCTTT. Translating gives CASRKGVINTEAFF.

This clonotype occurred many times. J is TRBJ2-2 and V is TRBV28; maybe TRBD2 (5 bases). Trimming pared 5 bases from V and 7 bases from J, leaving 14 bases between. In germline, CDR1 is MDHEN, CDR2 SYDVKM. The CDR3 length is 14 residues. The CDR3 nucleotides read TGTGCCAGCAGTCCGGCGGGCCGAAACGGGGAGCTGTTTTTT. Protein sequence: CASSPAGRNGELFF.